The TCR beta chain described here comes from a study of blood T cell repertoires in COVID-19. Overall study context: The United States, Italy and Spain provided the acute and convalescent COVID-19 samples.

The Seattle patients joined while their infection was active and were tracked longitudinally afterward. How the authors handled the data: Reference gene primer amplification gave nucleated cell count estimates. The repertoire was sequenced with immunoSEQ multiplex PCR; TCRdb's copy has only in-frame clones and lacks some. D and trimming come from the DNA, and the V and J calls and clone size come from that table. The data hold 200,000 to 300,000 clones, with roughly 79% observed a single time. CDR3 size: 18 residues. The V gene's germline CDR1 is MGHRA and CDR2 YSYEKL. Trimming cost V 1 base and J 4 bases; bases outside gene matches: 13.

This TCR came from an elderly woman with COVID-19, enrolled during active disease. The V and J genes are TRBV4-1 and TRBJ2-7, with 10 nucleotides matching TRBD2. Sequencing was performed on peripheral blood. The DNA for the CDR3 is TGCGCCAGCAGCCAAGGTCCTAGCGGGAGTTTTTCCCCTTACGAGCAGTACTTC. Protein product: CASSQGPSGSFSPYEQYF.